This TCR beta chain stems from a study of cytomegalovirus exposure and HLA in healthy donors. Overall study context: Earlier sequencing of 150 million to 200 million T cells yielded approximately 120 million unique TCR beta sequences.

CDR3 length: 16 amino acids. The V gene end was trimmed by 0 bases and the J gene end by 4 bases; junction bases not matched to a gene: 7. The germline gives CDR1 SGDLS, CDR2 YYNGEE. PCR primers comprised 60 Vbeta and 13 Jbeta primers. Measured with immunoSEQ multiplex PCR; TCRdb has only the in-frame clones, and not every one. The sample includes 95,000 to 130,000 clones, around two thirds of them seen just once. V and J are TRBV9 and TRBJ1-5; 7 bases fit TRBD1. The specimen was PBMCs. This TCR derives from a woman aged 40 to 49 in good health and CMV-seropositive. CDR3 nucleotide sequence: TGTGCCAGCAGCGTAGACGGGACAGCACCTAATCAGCCCCAGCATTTT. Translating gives CASSVDGTAPNQPQHF.